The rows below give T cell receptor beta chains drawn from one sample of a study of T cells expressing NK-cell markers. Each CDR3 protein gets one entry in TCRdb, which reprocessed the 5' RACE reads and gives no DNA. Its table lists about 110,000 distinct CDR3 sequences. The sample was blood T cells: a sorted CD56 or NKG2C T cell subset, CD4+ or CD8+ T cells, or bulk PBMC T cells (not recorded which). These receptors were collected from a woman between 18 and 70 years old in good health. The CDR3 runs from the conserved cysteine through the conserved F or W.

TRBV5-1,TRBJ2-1,CASSPSDPTAYNEQFF
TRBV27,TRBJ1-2,CASSLSGQGYGYTF
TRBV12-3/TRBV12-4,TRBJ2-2,CASSLGLLQELFF
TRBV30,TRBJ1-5,CAWSPPPGGNQPQHF
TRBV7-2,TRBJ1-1,CASSSNLGDTEAFF
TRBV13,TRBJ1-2,CASSLGETAYGYTF
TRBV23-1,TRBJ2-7,CASSPTATYEQYF
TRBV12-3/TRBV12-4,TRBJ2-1,CASSLGGGGPLYNEQFF
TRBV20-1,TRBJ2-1,CSASSLTSEVYNEQFF
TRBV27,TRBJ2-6,CASSLAGANVLTF
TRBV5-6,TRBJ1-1,CASSFNTGVGTEAFF
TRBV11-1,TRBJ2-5,CASSLRGTEDGLYQETQYF
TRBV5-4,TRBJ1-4,CASSPDTYNEKLFF
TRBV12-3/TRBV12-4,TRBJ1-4,CASSLGMGVEKLFF
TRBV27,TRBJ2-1,CASSWASGRATSDNEQFF
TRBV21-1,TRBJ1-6,CASKIRATNSPLHF
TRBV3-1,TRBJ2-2,CASPVGTGELFF
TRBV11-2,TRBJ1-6,CASSLEVAAYSLHF
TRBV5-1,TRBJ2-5,CASSLFSGGLETQYF
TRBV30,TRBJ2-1,CAWSVLTSGYNEQFF
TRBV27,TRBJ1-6,CASSLDRNSPLHF
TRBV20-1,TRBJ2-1,CSASWREDQFF
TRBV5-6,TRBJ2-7,CASSFGGWWDTYEQYF
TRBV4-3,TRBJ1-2,CASSQELSINYGYTF
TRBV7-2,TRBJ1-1,CASSLGYGLNTEAFF
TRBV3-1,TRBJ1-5,CASSQGLGGEECNQPQHF
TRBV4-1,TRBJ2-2,CASSHSVNTGELFF
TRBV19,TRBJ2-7,CASTNNTYEQYF
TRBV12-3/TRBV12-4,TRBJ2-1,CASSPSGRYNEQFF
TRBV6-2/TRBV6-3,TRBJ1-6,CASSYSPGQGYSPLHF
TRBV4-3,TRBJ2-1,CASSRSGTPNNEQFF
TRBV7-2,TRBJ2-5,CASSTPTGQETQYF
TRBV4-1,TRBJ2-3,CASSQLGPPDTQYF
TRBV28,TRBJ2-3,CASSFMRGRTDTQYF
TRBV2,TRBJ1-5,CASSDRTTSNQPQHF
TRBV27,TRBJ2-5,CASSSYLNSGINQETQYF
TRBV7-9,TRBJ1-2,CASSPQTGGALGGYTF
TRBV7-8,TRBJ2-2,CASTAGGDTGELFF
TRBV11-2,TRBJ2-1,CASSLVWGAGSNEQFF
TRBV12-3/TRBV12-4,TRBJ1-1,CASSLTRGNTEAFF
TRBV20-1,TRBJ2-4,CSAWERGNIQYF
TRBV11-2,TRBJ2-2,CASSLVVGTGELFF
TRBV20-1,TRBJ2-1,CSARAYYGVNEQFF
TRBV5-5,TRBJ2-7,CASSLGYLAGNSYEQYF
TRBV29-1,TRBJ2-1,CSDYRQGSYNEQFF
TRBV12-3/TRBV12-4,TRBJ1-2,CASTLEVSGGYTF
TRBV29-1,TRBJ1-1,CSVDSATTKVNTEAFF
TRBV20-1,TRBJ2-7,CSARDVRENCEQYF
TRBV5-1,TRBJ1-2,CASSFTNQGDYGYTF
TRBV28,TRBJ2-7,CASSPRTATYEQYF
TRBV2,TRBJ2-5,CASSRQQGQETQYF
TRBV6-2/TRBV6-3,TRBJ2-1,CASTPAGPSFNEQFF